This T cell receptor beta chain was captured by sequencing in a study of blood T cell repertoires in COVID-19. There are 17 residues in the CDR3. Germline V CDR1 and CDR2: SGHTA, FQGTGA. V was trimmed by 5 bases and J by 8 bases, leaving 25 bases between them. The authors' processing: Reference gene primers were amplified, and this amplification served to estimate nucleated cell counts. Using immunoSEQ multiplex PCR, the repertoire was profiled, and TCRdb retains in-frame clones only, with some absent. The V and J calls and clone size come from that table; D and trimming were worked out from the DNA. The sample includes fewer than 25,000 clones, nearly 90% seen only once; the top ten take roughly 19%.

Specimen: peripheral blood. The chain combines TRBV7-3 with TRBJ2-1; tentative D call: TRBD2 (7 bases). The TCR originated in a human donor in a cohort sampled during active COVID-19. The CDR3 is CASSGPPGQPREDEQFF. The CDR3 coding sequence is TGTGCCAGCAGCGGCCCTCCGGGACAACCTCGGGAGGATGAGCAGTTCTTC.